The 29 T cell receptor beta chains in this list originate from one sample, sequenced in a study of blood T cells in healthy people across ages. For the second PCR, which ran for roughly 7 to 11 cycles, a sample-barcoded 5' primer and a J-beta primer mix were used. In TCRdb, the 5' RACE reads were re-called with MiXCR into one record per CDR3 protein. The table shows about 900,000 distinct CDR3 sequences, with roughly 48% occurring only once. Sequencing used blood. The receptor set was obtained from a man younger than 40 in good health.

The chain uses TRBV7-2 and TRBJ1-5, with D tentatively TRBD1 (6 bases). Trimming left V 1 base short and J 0 bases short, with 13 bases between. The CDR3 loop spans 17 amino acids. From germline, CDR1 is SGHTA and CDR2 FQGNSA. CDR3 region: CASSLVPAGVSNQPQHF. The DNA for the CDR3 is TGTGCCAGCAGCTTAGTTCCGGCAGGGGTTAGCAATCAGCCCCAGCATTTT.

V gene TRBV7-2 combines with J gene TRBJ2-5, with a tentative D call TRBD2 (6 bases). Germline loops: CDR1 SGHTA, CDR2 FQGNSA. V gave up 2 bases and J gave up 3 bases, with 16 bases separating them. The length of the CDR3 is 16 residues. The chain's CDR3 is CASSLQRQGGKETQYF. The CDR3 region has the DNA TGTGCCAGCAGCTTACAACGGCAGGGAGGAAAAGAGACCCAGTACTTC.

This clonotype was picked up many times. The chain combines TRBV15 with TRBJ2-4; 7 positions agree with TRBD2. The trim removed 0 bases at V and 3 bases at J, leaving 5 bases unmatched. The CDR3 extends over 16 amino acids. CDR1 LNHNV and CDR2 YYDKDF come from the germline V gene (reference sequence). CDR3 residues: CATSRDFREDKNIQYF. The CDR3, as DNA: TGTGCCACCAGCAGAGATTTCCGGGAGGACAAAAACATTCAGTACTTC.

This clonotype has just one count. The chain combines TRBV7-2 with TRBJ2-1, with 9 positions matching TRBD2. The germline V gene has CDR1 SGHTA and CDR2 FQGNSA. The CDR3 is 16 residues long. V lost 4 bases to trimming and J lost 13 bases; unmatched junction nucleotides: 17. The CDR3 loop reads CASSYLAGSTGETQFF. The CDR3 bases are TGTGCCAGCAGCTATCTAGCGGGGAGCACCGGGGAGACCCAGTTCTTC. The whole variable domain, filled in from reference TRBV7-2 and TRBJ2-1, reads GAGVSQSPSNKVTEKGKDVELRCDPISGHTALYWYRQSLGQGLEFLIYFQGNSAPDKSGLPSDRFSAERTGGSVSTLTIQRTQQEDSAVYLCASSYLAGSTGETQFFGPGTRLTVL.

This chain links TRBV19 with TRBJ1-5, with 9 nucleotides matching TRBD1. J gave up 4 bases and V 8 bases, and 9 bases lay outside the gene matches. CDR3 length equals 15 residues. Per the germline V gene, CDR1 is LNHDA and CDR2 is SQIVND (reference sequence). The CDR3 reads CASWDREEGNQPQHF. The CDR3 DNA reads as TGTGCCAGTTGGGACAGGGAAGAAGGAAATCAGCCCCAGCATTTT.

The rearrangement links TRBV6-2 or TRBV6-3 to TRBJ2-4; D remains unclear. This CDR3 comprises 16 residues. The ends were cut back, 6 bases at V and 0 bases at J, with 15 bases in the middle. Germline CDR1 reads MNHEY; CDR2 reads SVGEGT. Here the CDR3 reads CASSPGEVLAKNIQYF. In DNA form, the CDR3 reads TGTGCCAGCAGCCCAGGAGAGGTACTAGCCAAAAACATTCAGTACTTC.

This clonotype was found a few times. This rearrangement joins TRBV27 to TRBJ2-6, with D perhaps matching TRBD2 (5 bases). V lost 2 bases and J 0 bases, leaving 11 bases between the germline ends. Looked up from germline, CDR1 is MNHEY and CDR2 is SMNVEV (reference sequence). The CDR3 has 17 residues. DNA of the CDR3: TGTGCCAGCAGTTTAAGGGAGAAGTTCTCTGGGGCCAACGTCCTGACTTTC. This encodes CASSLREKFSGANVLTF.

The V and J genes are TRBV27 and TRBJ2-7; D possibly corresponds to TRBD1 (7 bases). The CDR3 has 14 amino acids. Germline-derived CDR1 and CDR2 are MNHEY and SMNVEV (reference sequence). The V end lost 4 bases, the J end lost 1 base, and 11 bases lay between the germline ends. The CDR3 reads CASSWQGGSYEQYF. The CDR3 nucleotides are TGTGCCAGCAGTTGGCAGGGGGGATCCTACGAGCAGTACTTC.

This clonotype has more than one count but fewer than ten. The chain links TRBV5-1 to TRBJ2-3; 11 bases match TRBD2. In germline, CDR1 is SGHRS, CDR2 YFSETQ. V lost 0 bases and J lost 6; bases outside the gene matches: 12. The CDR3 is 18 amino acids. The CDR3 spells CASSLVGTSGLSGDTQYF. The CDR3 DNA follows: TGCGCCAGCAGCTTGGTGGGGACTAGCGGACTATCCGGGGATACGCAGTATTTT.

The chain employs TRBV5-1 and TRBJ2-3; D remains ambiguous. Germline loops: CDR1 SGHRS, CDR2 YFSETQ. Trimming cost V 3 bases and J 1 base, with 9 bases left between them. The length of the CDR3 is 14 residues. CDR3 coding DNA: TGCGCCAGCAGCTCGGTTGGGGGCACAGATACGCAGTATTTT. Its translation: CASSSVGGTDTQYF.

The chain recombines TRBV7-3 with TRBJ2-1; D assignment may be TRBD1 or TRBD2 (5 bases each). Trimming stripped 5 bases from V and 11 bases from J, with 16 bases between. This CDR3 region has 13 residues. Germline V CDR1 and CDR2: SGHTA, FQGTGA. The CDR3 coding sequence is TGTGCCAGCAGCCGGGACCTCTTCACCCAGCAGTTCTTC. It translates to CASSRDLFTQQFF.

V and J are TRBV29-1 and TRBJ2-7; D is unclear. The germline V gene encodes CDR1 SQVTM and CDR2 ANQGSEA. CDR3 length: 12 residues. Between the trimmed V and J ends, which lost 1 base and 2 bases, there was a span of 6 bases. The CDR3 sequence is CSVEGGTYEQYF. CDR3 nucleotides: TGCAGCGTTGAAGGAGGAACCTACGAGCAGTACTTC.

The V call is TRBV24-1, the J call TRBJ2-7; D remains unclear. CDR1 and CDR2 from the germline V gene are KGHDR and SFDVKD. CDR3 length: 13 amino acids. The V end was cut by 12 bases, the J end by 0 bases, with 14 bases between. DNA for the CDR3: TGTGCCGTCGGGTTACTGACCTCCTACGAGCAGTACTTC. Translated: CAVGLLTSYEQYF.

This clonotype was seen ten or more times. J is TRBJ2-6 and V is TRBV5-1; perhaps TRBD1 as D (5 bases). Trimming pared 0 bases from V and 2 bases from J, leaving 15 bases between. Germline assignment: CDR1 SGHRS and CDR2 YFSETQ. CDR3 length equals 18 residues. CDR3 sequence reads: CASSLAFMAGTGANVLTF. In nucleotides, the CDR3 is TGCGCCAGCAGCTTGGCCTTTATGGCAGGGACTGGGGCCAACGTCCTGACTTTC.

The rearrangement uses TRBV6-4 and TRBJ2-7; possibly TRBD2 for D (6 bases). Trimming left V 6 bases short and J 7 bases short, with 22 bases between. Germline V gene data show CDR1 as MRHNA and CDR2 as SNTAGT. The CDR3 has 15 residues. The chain's CDR3 is CASSQTGESSNEQYF. The DNA for the CDR3 is TGTGCCAGCAGCCAGACGGGGGAATCATCCAATGAGCAGTACTTC.

CDR3 residues: CASSSLTLAAPEYF. CDR3 DNA sequence: TGTGCCAGCAGTTCCCTCACGCTAGCGGCCCCGGAGTACTTC. The chain recombines TRBV25-1 with TRBJ2-5; 7 bases fit TRBD2. Germline assignment: CDR1 MGHDK and CDR2 SYGVNS. V gave up 5 bases and J gave up 12 bases; unmatched junction bases: 15. The CDR3 extends over 14 amino acids.

Only a few counts were recorded for this clonotype. V usage is TRBV6-5 and J usage is TRBJ1-5; D gene uncertain. Per the germline V gene, CDR1 is MNHEY and CDR2 is SVGAGI. The V end was cut by 6 bases, the J end by 9 bases, with 15 bases between. The CDR3 is made up of 13 amino acids. CDR3 loop: CASSPGPELPQHF. The CDR3 nucleotides are TGTGCCAGCAGCCCCGGGCCCGAACTGCCCCAGCATTTT.

In its sample, this clonotype was seen a few times. The V gene is TRBV20-1, the J gene TRBJ2-7, with 8 bases matching TRBD1. The CDR3 is made up of 13 amino acids. Per germline, CDR1 DFQATT and CDR2 SNEGSKA (reference sequence). Trimming took 5 bases from V and 0 from J; bases not matched to a gene: 3. The chain's CDR3 is CSAPGQVSYEQYF. The CDR3 DNA reads as TGCAGTGCTCCGGGACAGGTCTCCTACGAGCAGTACTTC.

CDR3 residues: CASRPTGTVNYGYTF. The CDR3 region has the DNA TGTGCCAGCAGACCTACCGGGACCGTTAACTATGGCTACACCTTC. The chain has TRBV12-3 or TRBV12-4 and TRBJ1-2, with D possibly matching TRBD1 (5 bases). Between the trimmed V and J ends, which lost 6 bases and 1 base, there was a span of 15 bases. This CDR3 has 15 amino acids.

V is TRBV7-2 and J is TRBJ2-7; D perhaps matches TRBD1 (6 bases). V lost 5 bases to trimming and J lost 0 bases, with 14 bases between them. Germline values: CDR1 SGHTA, CDR2 FQGNSA. CDR3 size: 15 residues. DNA for the CDR3: TGTGCCAGCAGCCCGGACAGATCGTTCTCCTACGAGCAGTACTTC. Its translation: CASSPDRSFSYEQYF.

The chain links TRBV14 to TRBJ2-7, with D possibly matching TRBD2 (6 bases). V lost 0 bases, J lost 3 bases, and 12 bases lay in between. Per the germline V gene, CDR1 is SGHDN and CDR2 is FVKESK. This CDR3 is 15 amino acids long. CDR3 region: CASSQEGSGYYEQYF. DNA of the CDR3: TGTGCCAGCAGCCAAGAGGGTAGCGGTTACTACGAGCAGTACTTC.

The CDR3 here is CSASSGLGANVLTF. CDR3 in DNA: TGCAGTGCTAGTTCGGGGCTAGGGGCCAACGTCCTGACTTTC. The rearrangement joins TRBV20-1 to TRBJ2-6; D tentatively reads TRBD1 or TRBD2 (5 bases each). Germline loops: CDR1 DFQATT, CDR2 SNEGSKA (reference sequence). The V and J ends lost 3 bases and 4 bases respectively, with 10 bases between them. The CDR3 spans 14 residues.

This clonotype was detected only a few times. This sequence joins TRBV4-3 and TRBJ2-7; 9 nucleotides agree with TRBD2. The V gene end was trimmed by 4 bases and the J gene end by 7 bases; junction bases not matched to a gene: 5. This CDR3 has 13 residues. Per the germline V gene, CDR1 is LGHNA and CDR2 is YSLEER. The CDR3 here is CASSPSGVGEQYF. CDR3 DNA: TGCGCCAGCAGCCCTAGCGGGGTTGGGGAGCAGTACTTC.

This rearrangement joins TRBV5-1 to TRBJ2-5, with 7 bases that match TRBD1. Germline-derived CDR1 and CDR2 are SGHRS and YFSETQ. The junction had 5 bases not matched to a gene; V was cut back by 1 base and J by 5 bases. The CDR3 loop spans 14 amino acids. CDR3 region: CASSLSTGPETQYF. CDR3 DNA: TGCGCCAGCAGCTTGTCGACAGGGCCTGAGACCCAGTACTTC.

This clonotype was counted only a few times. V gene TRBV5-1 combines with J gene TRBJ1-1; D is unresolved. V was trimmed by 1 base and J by 5 bases, leaving 12 bases between them. Per the germline V gene, CDR1 is SGHRS and CDR2 is YFSETQ. The CDR3 loop spans 14 amino acids. Written as DNA, the CDR3 is TGCGCCAGCAGCTTGAGAACGGACCAAACTGAAGCTTTCTTT. This codes for CASSLRTDQTEAFF.

This rearrangement joins TRBV27 to TRBJ1-1, with D possibly being TRBD1 (5 bases). V was pared by 8 bases and J by 1 base, with 20 bases between. The CDR3 length is 16 residues. The germline CDR1 and CDR2 sequences are MNHEY and SMNVEV (reference sequence). The CDR3 DNA is TGTGCCAGCCTTATTGTTCAGGGACGGAGGAACACTGAAGCTTTCTTT. Its protein product is CASLIVQGRRNTEAFF.

This clonotype was picked up a small number of times. The V and J genes are TRBV7-6 and TRBJ2-7; 9 bases are shared with TRBD2. Trimming removed 6 bases from V and 1 base from J; junction bases left unmatched: 7. Germline CDR1 is SGHVS and CDR2 is FNYEAQ. CDR3 length equals 15 residues. The CDR3 DNA reads TGTGCCAGCAGTTCGAGCGGGGGGCGGTCCTACGAGCAGTACTTC. Protein: CASSSSGGRSYEQYF. Complete variable domain (other parts from reference TRBV7-6 and TRBJ2-7): GAGVSQSPRYKVTKRGQDVALRCDPISGHVSLYWYRQALGQGPEFLTYFNYEAQQDKSGLPNDRFSAERPEGSISTLTIQRTEQRDSAMYRCASSSSGGRSYEQYFGPGTRLTVT.

The V call is TRBV7-2, the J call TRBJ2-7, with D unresolved. From germline, CDR1 is SGHTA and CDR2 FQGNSA. Trimming left V 6 bases short and J 3 bases short, with 12 bases between. The CDR3 loop spans 13 amino acids. The CDR3 here is CASRPSTFYEQYF. The CDR3 DNA reads as TGTGCCAGCAGACCTAGTACCTTCTACGAGCAGTACTTC. Together with reference TRBV7-2 and TRBJ2-7, the CDR3 gives the full variable domain: GAGVSQSPSNKVTEKGKDVELRCDPISGHTALYWYRQSLGQGLEFLIYFQGNSAPDKSGLPSDRFSAERTGGSVSTLTIQRTQQEDSAVYLCASRPSTFYEQYFGPGTRLTVT.

The chain employs TRBV2 and TRBJ2-4; D not certain. The J call is doubtful: the DNA matches TRBJ2-7 better. Per the germline V gene, CDR1 is SNHLY and CDR2 is FYNNEI. The CDR3 is 12 amino acids. The CDR3: CASSIGSYEQYF. CDR3 DNA sequence: TGTGCCAGCAGCATAGGGTCCTACGAGCAGTACTTC.